This record looks at one T cell receptor (beta chain) sequence and its context. Its antigen is unknown. Mismatch repair deficiency was confirmed in all patients, by PCR or immunohistochemistry. The method was immunoSEQ multiplex PCR; TCRdb's version includes in-frame clones alone and lacks a portion of them. The data contain 100,000 or so clones, roughly four fifths of them singletons. The data stem from a study of PD-1 blockade in mismatch repair-deficient tumors. Background on the study: Patients had about 13 mismatch repair-deficient cancer types and were previously treated and progressing. Study outcomes and limitations: Tumor-resident clones, often absent from pretreatment blood, expanded after pembrolizumab and then contracted.

Per the germline V gene, CDR1 is MNHEY and CDR2 is SMNVEV (reference sequence). The J segment lost 6 bases and the V segment lost 5 bases, leaving 11 bases of the junction unmatched. CDR3 size: 16 residues. The material sequenced was peripheral blood, taken approximately 35 weeks after starting pembrolizumab. The chain has TRBV27 and TRBJ1-5; 9 nucleotides line up with TRBD1. This TCR derives from an adult with mismatch repair-deficient cancer. DNA for the CDR3: TGTGCCAGCAGTACAACAGGGGGCCACGTAGGTCAGCCCCAGCATTTT. Its translation: CASSTTGGHVGQPQHF.